This T cell receptor (beta chain) was recorded in a study of cytomegalovirus exposure and HLA in healthy donors. As for the donors, each was a healthy bone marrow donor. The PCR was carried out with 60 Vbeta primers and 13 Jbeta primers. Generated by immunoSEQ multiplex PCR, the TCRdb table keeps only in-frame clones and is missing some. The sample includes just under 95,000 clones, over 70% seen only once; the top ten take approximately 1.3%. V was shortened by 1 base and J by 4 bases, with 11 bases between the two germline ends. CDR1 and CDR2 from the germline V gene are SGHDT and YYEEEE. The CDR3 consists of 14 residues.

The material sequenced was PBMCs. The chain is built from TRBV5-6 and TRBJ1-2; weak D call: TRBD1 (6 bases). The sequence derives from a girl aged 2 to 9 in good health and CMV-seropositive. This CDR3 is CASSLRGGTYGYTF. CDR3 nucleotides: TGTGCCAGCAGCTTGAGGGGGGGCACCTATGGCTACACCTTC.